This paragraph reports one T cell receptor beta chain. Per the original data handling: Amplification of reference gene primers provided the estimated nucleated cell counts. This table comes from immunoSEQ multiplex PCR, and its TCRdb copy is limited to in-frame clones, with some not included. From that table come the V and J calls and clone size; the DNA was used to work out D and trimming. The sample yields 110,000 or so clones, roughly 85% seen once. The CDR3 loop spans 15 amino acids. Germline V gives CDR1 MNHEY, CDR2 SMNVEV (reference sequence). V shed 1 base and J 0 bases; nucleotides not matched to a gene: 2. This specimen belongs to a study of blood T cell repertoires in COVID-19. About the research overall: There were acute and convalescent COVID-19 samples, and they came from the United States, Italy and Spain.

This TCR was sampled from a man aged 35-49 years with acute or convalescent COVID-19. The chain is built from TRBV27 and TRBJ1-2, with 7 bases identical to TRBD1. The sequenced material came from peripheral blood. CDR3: CASSLYGTANYGYTF. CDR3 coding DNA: TGTGCCAGCAGTTTATACGGGACAGCTAACTATGGCTACACCTTC.